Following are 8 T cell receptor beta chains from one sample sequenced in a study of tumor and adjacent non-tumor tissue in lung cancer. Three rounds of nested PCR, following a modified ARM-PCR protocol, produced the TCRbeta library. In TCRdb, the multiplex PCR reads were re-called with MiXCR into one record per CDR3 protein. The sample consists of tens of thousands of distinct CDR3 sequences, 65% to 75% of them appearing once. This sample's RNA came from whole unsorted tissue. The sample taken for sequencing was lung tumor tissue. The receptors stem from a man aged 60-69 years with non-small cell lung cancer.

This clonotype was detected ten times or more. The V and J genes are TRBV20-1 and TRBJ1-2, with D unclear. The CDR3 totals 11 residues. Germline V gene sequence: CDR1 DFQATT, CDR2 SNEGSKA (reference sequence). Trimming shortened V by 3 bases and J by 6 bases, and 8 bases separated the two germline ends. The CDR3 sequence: CSASRNDGYTF. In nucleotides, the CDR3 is TGCAGTGCTAGTAGGAACGATGGCTACACCTTC.

As DNA, the CDR3 is TGCAGTGCGTTCTCCGAGGGGGCTGACACTGAAGCTTTCTTT. Protein: CSAFSEGADTEAFF. The chain uses TRBV20-1 and TRBJ1-1, with 7 nucleotides matching TRBD1. CDR1 and CDR2 from the germline V gene are DFQATT and SNEGSKA (reference sequence). This CDR3 region has 14 residues. V was clipped by 6 bases and J by 3 bases; unmatched bases: 10.

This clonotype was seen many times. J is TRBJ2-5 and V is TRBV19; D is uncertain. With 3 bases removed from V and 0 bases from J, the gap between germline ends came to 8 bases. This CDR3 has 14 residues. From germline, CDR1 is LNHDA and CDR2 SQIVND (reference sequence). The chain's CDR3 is CASSIGPYQETQYF. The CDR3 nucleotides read TGTGCCAGTAGTATTGGCCCGTACCAAGAGACCCAGTACTTC.

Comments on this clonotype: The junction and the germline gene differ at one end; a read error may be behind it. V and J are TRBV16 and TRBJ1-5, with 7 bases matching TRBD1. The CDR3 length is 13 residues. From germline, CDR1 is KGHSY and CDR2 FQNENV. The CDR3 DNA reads TGTGCCTGCACCCGACAGGGCGGTCAGCCCCAGCGTTTT. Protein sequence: CACTRQGGQPQRF. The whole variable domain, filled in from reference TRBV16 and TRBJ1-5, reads GEEVAQTPKHLVRGEGQKAKLYCAPIKGHSYVFWYQQVLKNEFKFLISFQNENVFDETGMPKERFSAKCLPNSPCSLEIQATKLEDSAVYFCACTRQGGQPQRFGDGTRLSIL.

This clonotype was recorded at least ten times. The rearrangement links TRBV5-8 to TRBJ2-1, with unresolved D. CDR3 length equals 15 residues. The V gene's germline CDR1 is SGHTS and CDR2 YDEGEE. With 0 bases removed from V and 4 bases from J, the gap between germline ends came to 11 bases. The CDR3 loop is CASSLGTYEYNEQFF. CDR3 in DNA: TGTGCCAGCAGCTTGGGCACATACGAGTACAATGAGCAGTTCTTC.

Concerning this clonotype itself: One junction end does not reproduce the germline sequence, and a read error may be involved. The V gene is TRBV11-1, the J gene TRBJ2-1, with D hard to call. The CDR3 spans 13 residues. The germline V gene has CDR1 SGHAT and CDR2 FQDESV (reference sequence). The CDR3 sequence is CASSLGLINEQFF. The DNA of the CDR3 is TGTGCCAGTAGCTTAGGGTTAATCAATGAGCAGTTCTTC. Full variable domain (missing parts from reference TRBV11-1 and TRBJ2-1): EAEVAQSPRYKITEKSQAVAFWCDPISGHATLYWYRQILGQGPELLVQFQDESVVDDSQLPKDRFSAERLKGVDSTLKIQPAELGDSAMYLCASSLGLINEQFFGPGTRLTVL.

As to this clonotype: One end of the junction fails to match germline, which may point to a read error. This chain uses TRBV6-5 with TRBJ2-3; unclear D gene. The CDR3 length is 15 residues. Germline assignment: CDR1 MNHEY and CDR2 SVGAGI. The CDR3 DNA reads TGTTCCAGCAGTTACGAGGTGGCGGGCACAGATACGCAGTATTTT. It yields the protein CSSSYEVAGTDTQYF.

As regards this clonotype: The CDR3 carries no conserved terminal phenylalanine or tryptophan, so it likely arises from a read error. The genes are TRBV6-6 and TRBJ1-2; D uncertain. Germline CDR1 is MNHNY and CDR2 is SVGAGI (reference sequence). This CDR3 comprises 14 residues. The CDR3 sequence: CASNPVSGDYGYTS. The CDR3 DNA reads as TGCGCCAGCAATCCGGTGTCAGGAGACTATGGCTACACCTCC.